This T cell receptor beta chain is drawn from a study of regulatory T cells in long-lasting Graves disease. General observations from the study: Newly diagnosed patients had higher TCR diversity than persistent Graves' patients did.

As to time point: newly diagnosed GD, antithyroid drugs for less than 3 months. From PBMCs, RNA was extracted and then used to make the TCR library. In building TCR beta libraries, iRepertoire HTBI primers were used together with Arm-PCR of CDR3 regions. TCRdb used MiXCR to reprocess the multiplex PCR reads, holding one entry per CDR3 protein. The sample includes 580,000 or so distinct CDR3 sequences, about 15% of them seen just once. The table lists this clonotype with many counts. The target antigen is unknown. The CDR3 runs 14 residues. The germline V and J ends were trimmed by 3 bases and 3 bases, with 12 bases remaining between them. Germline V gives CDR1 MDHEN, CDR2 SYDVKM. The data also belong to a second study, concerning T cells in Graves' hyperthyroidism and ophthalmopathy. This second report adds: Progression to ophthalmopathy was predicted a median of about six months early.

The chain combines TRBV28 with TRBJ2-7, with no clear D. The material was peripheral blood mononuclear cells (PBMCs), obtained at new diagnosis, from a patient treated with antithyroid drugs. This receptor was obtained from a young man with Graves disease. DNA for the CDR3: TGTGCCAGCAGTTTTTGGAAAGGATACTACGAGCAGTACTTC. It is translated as CASSFWKGYYEQYF.